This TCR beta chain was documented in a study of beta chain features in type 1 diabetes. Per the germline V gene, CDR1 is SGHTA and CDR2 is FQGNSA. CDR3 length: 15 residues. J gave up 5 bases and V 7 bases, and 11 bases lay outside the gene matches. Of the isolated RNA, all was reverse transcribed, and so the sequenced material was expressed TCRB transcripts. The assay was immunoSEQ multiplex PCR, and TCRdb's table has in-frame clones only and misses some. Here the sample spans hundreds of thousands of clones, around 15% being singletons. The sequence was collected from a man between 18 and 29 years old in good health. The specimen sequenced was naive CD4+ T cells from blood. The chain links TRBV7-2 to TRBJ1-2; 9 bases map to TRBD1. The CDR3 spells CASTPSPGQGYGYTF. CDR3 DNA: TGTGCCAGCACGCCCAGTCCGGGACAGGGATATGGCTACACCTTC.